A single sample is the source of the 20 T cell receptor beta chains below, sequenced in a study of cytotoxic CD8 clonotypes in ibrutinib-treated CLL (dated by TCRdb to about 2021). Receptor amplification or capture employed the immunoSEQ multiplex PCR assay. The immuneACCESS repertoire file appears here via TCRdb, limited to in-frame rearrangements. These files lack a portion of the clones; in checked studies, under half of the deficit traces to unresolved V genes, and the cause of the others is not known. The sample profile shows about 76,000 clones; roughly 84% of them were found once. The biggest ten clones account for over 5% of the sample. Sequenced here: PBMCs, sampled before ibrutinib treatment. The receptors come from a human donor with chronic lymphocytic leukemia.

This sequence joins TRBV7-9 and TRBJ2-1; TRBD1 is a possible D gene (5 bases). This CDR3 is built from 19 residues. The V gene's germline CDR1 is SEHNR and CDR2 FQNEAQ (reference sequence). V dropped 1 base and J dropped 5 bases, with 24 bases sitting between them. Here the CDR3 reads CASSLGSGRTTGVHNEQFF. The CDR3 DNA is TGTGCCAGCAGCTTAGGGAGTGGCAGAACAACAGGCGTCCACAATGAGCAGTTCTTC. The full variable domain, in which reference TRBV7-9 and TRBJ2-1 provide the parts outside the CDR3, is DTGVSQNPRHKITKRGQNVTFRCDPISEHNRLYWYRQTLGQGPEFLTYFQNEAQLEKSRLLSDRFSAERPKGSFSTLEIQRTEQGDSAMYLCASSLGSGRTTGVHNEQFFGPGTRLTVL.

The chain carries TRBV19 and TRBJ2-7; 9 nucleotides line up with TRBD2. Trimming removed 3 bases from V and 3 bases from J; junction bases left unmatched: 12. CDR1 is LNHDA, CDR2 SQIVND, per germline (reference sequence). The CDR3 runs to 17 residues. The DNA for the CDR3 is TGTGCCAGTAGTATTATGGGCTGGGGGACTAGCAGCTACGAGCAGTACTTC. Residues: CASSIMGWGTSSYEQYF.

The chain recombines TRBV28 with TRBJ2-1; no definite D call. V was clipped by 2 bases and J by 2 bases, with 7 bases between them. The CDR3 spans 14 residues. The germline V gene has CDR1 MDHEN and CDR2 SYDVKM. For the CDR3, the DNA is TGTGCCAGCAGTTTACCCCCAGCCTACAATGAGCAGTTCTTC. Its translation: CASSLPPAYNEQFF.

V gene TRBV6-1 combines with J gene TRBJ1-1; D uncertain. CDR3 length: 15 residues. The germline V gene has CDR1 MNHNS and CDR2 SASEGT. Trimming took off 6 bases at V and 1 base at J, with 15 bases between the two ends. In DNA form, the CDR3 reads TGTGCCAGCAGCCCCCTGGCTACCTCGAACACTGAAGCTTTCTTT. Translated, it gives CASSPLATSNTEAFF.

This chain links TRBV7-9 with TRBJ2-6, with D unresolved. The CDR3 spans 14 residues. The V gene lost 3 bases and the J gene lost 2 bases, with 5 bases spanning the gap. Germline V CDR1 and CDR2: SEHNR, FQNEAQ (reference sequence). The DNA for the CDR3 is TGTGCCAGCAGCTTTGGGGCTGGGGCCAACGTCCTGACTTTC. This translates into CASSFGAGANVLTF.

The CDR3 protein is CASSPRDRGTYEQYF. The CDR3 nucleotides are TGTGCCAGCAGCCCCCGGGACAGGGGGACCTACGAGCAGTACTTC. J is TRBJ2-7 and V is TRBV7-8, with 11 bases fitting TRBD1. The CDR3 runs to 15 residues. Germline assignment: CDR1 SGHVS and CDR2 FQNEAQ. With 5 bases clipped from V and 2 bases from J, the junction kept 5 bases outside the gene matches.

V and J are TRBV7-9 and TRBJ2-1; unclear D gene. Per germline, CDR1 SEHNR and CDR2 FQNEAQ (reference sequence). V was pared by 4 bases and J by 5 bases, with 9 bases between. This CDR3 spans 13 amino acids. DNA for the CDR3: TGTGCCAGCAGCTATGGGCGAGACAATGAGCAGTTCTTC. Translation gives CASSYGRDNEQFF.

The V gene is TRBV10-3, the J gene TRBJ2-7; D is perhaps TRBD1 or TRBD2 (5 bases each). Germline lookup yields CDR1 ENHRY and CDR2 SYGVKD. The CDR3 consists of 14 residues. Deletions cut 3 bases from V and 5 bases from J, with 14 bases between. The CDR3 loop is CAISEAGGPNEQYF. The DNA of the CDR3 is TGTGCCATCAGTGAAGCTGGGGGTCCCAACGAGCAGTACTTC.

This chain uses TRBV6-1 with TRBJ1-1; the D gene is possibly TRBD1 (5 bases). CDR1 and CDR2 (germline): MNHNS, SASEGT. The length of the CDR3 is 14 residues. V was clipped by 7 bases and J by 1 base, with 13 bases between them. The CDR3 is CASKVGARNTEAFF. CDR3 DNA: TGTGCCAGCAAAGTCGGGGCTCGGAACACTGAAGCTTTCTTT.

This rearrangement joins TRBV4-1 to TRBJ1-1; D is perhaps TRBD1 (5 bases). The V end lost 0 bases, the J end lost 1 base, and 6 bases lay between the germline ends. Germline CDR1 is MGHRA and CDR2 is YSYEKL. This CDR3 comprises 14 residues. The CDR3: CASSQETGNTEAFF. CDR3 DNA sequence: TGCGCCAGCAGCCAAGAAACAGGGAACACTGAAGCTTTCTTT.

This CDR3 reads CASSFQGSYTEAFF. CDR3 coding DNA: TGTGCCAGCAGCTTTCAAGGTTCCTACACTGAAGCTTTCTTT. V is TRBV7-3 and J is TRBJ1-1, with unresolved D. Germline CDR1 SGHTA, CDR2 FQGTGA. The CDR3 totals 14 residues. V lost 3 bases to trimming and J lost 3 bases, with 11 bases between them.

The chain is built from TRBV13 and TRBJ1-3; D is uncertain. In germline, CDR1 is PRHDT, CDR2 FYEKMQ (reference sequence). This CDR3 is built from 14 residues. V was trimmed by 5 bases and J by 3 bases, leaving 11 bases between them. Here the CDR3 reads CASSVTDFGNTIYF. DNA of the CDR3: TGTGCCAGCAGCGTTACAGATTTTGGAAACACCATATATTTT.

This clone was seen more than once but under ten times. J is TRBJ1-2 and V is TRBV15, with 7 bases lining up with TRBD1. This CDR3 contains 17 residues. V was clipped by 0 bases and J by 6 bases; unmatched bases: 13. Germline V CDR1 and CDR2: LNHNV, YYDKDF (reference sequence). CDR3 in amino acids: CATSRDLLNRGLDGYTF. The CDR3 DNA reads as TGTGCCACCAGCAGAGACTTGCTAAACAGGGGACTGGATGGCTACACCTTC.

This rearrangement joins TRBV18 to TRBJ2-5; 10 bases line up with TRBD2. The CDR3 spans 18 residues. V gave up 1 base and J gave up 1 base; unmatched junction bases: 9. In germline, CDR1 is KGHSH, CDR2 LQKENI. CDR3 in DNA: TGTGCCAGCTCACCACGGCCTAGCGGGAGTATGGGCCAAGAGACCCAGTACTTC. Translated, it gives CASSPRPSGSMGQETQYF.

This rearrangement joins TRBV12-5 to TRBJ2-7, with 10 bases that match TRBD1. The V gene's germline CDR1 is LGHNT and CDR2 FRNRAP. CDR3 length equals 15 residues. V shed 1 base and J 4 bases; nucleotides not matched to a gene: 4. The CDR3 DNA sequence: TGTGCTAGTGGTTTGGGGGACAGGGGATATTACGAGCAGTACTTC. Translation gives CASGLGDRGYYEQYF.

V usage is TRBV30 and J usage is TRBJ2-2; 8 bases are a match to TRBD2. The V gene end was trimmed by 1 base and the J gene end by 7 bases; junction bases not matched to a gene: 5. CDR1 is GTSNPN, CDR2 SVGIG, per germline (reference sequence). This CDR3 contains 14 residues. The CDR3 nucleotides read TGTGCCTGGAGTGCCGTAGCGGGACACGGGGAGCTGTTTTTT. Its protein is CAWSAVAGHGELFF.

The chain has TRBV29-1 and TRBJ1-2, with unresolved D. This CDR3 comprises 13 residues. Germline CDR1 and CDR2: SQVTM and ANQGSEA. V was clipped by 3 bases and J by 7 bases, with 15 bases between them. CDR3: CSVDRSSRGGYTF. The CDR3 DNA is TGCAGCGTTGACCGATCCTCTCGGGGTGGCTACACCTTC.

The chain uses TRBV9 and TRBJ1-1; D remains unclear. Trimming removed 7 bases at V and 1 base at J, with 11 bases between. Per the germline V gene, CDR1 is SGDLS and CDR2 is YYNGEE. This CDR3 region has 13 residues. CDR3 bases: TGTGCCAGCGGGTTAGCCAGGAACACTGAAGCTTTCTTT. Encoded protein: CASGLARNTEAFF. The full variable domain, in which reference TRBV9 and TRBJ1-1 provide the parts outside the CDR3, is DSGVTQTPKHLITATGQRVTLRCSPRSGDLSVYWYQQSLDQGLQFLIQYYNGEERAKGNILERFSAQQFPDLHSELNLSSLELGDSALYFCASGLARNTEAFFGQGTRLTVV.

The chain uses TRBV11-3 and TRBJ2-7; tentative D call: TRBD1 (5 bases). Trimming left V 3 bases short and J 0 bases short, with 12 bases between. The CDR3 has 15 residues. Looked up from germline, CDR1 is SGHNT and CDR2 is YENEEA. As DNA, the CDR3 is TGTGCCAGCAGCTTTGGGCAGGGCCACTCCTACGAGCAGTACTTC. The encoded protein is CASSFGQGHSYEQYF.

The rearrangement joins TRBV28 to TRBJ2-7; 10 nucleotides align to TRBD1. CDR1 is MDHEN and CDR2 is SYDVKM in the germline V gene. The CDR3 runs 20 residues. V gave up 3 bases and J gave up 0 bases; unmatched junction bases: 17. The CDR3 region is CASSLWGRDRGIMSSYEQYF. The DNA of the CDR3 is TGTGCCAGCAGTTTGTGGGGGCGGGACAGGGGAATTATGAGCTCCTACGAGCAGTACTTC.